The clone carrying this TCR beta chain was detected many times. No antigen is known for it. The donors, aged about 6 to 95, were healthy Caucasians from Russia. Germline CDR1 SGHRS, CDR2 YFSETQ. This CDR3 region has 14 residues. Trimming took off 2 bases at V and 2 bases at J, with 10 bases between the two ends. The second PCR ran roughly 7 to 12 cycles with a sample-barcoded 5' primer and J-beta primers. TCRdb passed the 5' RACE reads through MiXCR, listing each CDR3 protein once. The table records more than 650,000 distinct CDR3 sequences, over 20% of them present only once. The data stem from a study of blood T cells in healthy people across ages. Study conclusions and caveats: More naive CD4+ cells and higher diversity were found in long-lived than in aged donors.

Sequencing was carried out using blood. The TCR sequence derives from a man between 65 and 85 years old in good health. This chain connects TRBV5-1 to TRBJ1-2, with unresolved D. CDR3 nucleotide sequence: TGCGCCAGCAGCTTATGGACGGAGAACTATGGCTACACCTTC. It codes for CASSLWTENYGYTF.